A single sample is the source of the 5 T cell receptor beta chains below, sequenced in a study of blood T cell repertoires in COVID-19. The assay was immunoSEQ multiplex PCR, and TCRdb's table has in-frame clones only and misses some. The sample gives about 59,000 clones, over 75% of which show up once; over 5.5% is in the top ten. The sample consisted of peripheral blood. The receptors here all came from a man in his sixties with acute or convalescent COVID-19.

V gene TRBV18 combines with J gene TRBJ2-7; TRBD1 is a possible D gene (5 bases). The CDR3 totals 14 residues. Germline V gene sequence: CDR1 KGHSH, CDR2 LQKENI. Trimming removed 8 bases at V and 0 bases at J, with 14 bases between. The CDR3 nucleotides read TGTGCCAGCCAGGGTCGTAGGCCCTCCTACGAGCAGTACTTC. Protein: CASQGRRPSYEQYF.

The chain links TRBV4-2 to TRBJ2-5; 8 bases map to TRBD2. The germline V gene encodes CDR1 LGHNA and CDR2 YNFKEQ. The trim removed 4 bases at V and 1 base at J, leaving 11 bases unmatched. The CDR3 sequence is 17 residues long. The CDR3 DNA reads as TGTGCCAGCAGCCCCACCCAGGGAGCGGGGGTCCAAGAGACCCAGTACTTC. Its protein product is CASSPTQGAGVQETQYF.

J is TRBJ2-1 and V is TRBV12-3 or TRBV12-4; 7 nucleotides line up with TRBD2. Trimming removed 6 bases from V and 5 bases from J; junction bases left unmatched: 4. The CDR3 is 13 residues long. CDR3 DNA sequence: TGTGCCAGCAGCAGCGGGACCCACAATGAGCAGTTCTTC. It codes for CASSSGTHNEQFF.

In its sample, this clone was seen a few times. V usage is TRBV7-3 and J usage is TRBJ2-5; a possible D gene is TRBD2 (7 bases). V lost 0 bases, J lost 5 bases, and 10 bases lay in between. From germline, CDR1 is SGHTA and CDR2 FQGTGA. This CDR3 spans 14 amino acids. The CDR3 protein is CASSLTGGRETQYF. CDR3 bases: TGTGCCAGCAGCTTAACGGGGGGGCGTGAGACCCAGTACTTC.

The CDR3 reads CASSLGSAGGNNEQFF. The DNA of the CDR3 is TGTGCCAGCAGCTTAGGGTCAGCGGGGGGAAACAATGAGCAGTTCTTC. The chain has TRBV11-3 and TRBJ2-1, with 9 bases lining up with TRBD2. V shed 1 base, J shed 5 bases, and the junction held 6 bases outside the gene matches. The CDR3 sequence is 16 residues long. CDR1 is SGHNT, CDR2 YENEEA, per germline.